The entry below gives a single T cell receptor beta chain sequence along with its context. Its antigen is currently unknown. This specimen comes from a study of T cell clonotyping in hematopoietic cell transplantation. Study overall: Pretransplant recipient samples were taken after cytoreduction. Overall study results and limits: Cells were unsorted, so CD4 and CD8 contributions were not separated.

The sample's time point: recipient sample about 28 days before transplant, after cytoreduction. The table came from immunoSEQ multiplex PCR; TCRdb's copy has only in-frame clones and leaves some out. The sample includes nearly 5,500 clones, roughly 84% seen only once; the top ten take 4%. V trimming: 2 bases; J trimming: 4 bases; junction bases outside the gene matches: 8. The CDR3 is made up of 16 amino acids. The V gene's germline CDR1 is MNHEY and CDR2 SVGAGI. The input for sequencing was peripheral blood mononuclear cells, taken before stem cell transplant. This clonotype originated in a man aged 55 to 70 with acute myeloid leukemia. Some clones in this sample may be carry-over from other donors' samples. V is TRBV6-5 and J is TRBJ1-2, with 9 bases identical to TRBD1. The CDR3 loop is CASSYTGQGLFYGYTF. As DNA, the CDR3 is TGTGCCAGCAGTTACACGGGACAGGGCCTATTCTATGGCTACACCTTC.